These T cell receptor beta chains were read from a single sample in a study of response to subunit inactivated influenza vaccine. TCRdb independently ran MiXCR on the RT-PCR reads; one entry per CDR3 protein. This sample has 650,000 to 800,000 distinct CDR3 sequences, with more than 11% found just once. The sequenced sample was PBMCs from blood, obtained around two weeks before vaccination. These receptors were taken from a man aged 50 or older who received an inactivated influenza vaccine. The CDR3 runs from the conserved cysteine through the conserved F or W. D genes are given only for firm matches. Rows may omit the clone size; those that give it use once, few, many or a size class.

D gene: TRBD1; J gene: TRBJ2-2; V gene: TRBV12-3/TRBV12-4; CDR3 length: 15; clone size: many; CDR3 protein: CASSRTGSFTGELFF; CDR3 DNA: TGTGCCAGCAGCCGGACAGGGTCGTTCACCGGGGAGCTGTTTTTT
D gene: .; J gene: TRBJ2-7; V gene: TRBV5-5; CDR3 length: 15; clone size: .; CDR3 protein: CASSIGAPSSYEQYF; CDR3 DNA: TGTGCCAGCAGTATAGGGGCCCCGAGCTCCTACGAGCAGTACTTC
D gene: .; J gene: TRBJ1-6; V gene: TRBV20-1; CDR3 length: 13; clone size: .; CDR3 protein: CSARVAYNSPLHF; CDR3 DNA: TGCAGTGCTAGAGTTGCTTATAATTCACCCCTCCACTTT
D gene: TRBD2; J gene: TRBJ2-7; V gene: TRBV20-1; CDR3 length: 15; clone size: .; CDR3 protein: CSASWASGRTYEQYF; CDR3 DNA: TGCAGTGCTAGTTGGGCTAGCGGGAGGACCTACGAGCAGTACTTC
D gene: TRBD1; J gene: TRBJ2-7; V gene: TRBV5-6; CDR3 length: 17; clone size: few; CDR3 protein: CASSLYPRTGINYEQYF; CDR3 DNA: TGTGCCAGCAGCTTGTACCCAAGGACAGGGATCAACTACGAGCAGTACTTC
D gene: .; J gene: TRBJ2-7; V gene: TRBV6-5; CDR3 length: 15; clone size: .; CDR3 protein: CASSYSDASSYEQYF; CDR3 DNA: TGTGCCAGCAGTTACTCCGACGCGAGCTCCTACGAGCAGTACTTC
D gene: .; J gene: TRBJ1-2; V gene: TRBV25-1; CDR3 length: 12; clone size: .; CDR3 protein: CASSGANYGYTF; CDR3 DNA: TGTGCCAGCAGTGGAGCTAACTATGGCTACACCTTC
D gene: .; J gene: TRBJ1-1; V gene: TRBV3-1; CDR3 length: 17; clone size: few; CDR3 protein: CASSQDRAGVLNTEAFF; CDR3 DNA: TGTGCCAGCAGCCAAGATCGGGCAGGGGTATTGAACACTGAAGCTTTCTTT
D gene: TRBD1; J gene: TRBJ1-1; V gene: TRBV6-1; CDR3 length: 13; clone size: few; CDR3 protein: CASGQVTNTEAFF; CDR3 DNA: TGTGCCAGCGGACAGGTTACGAACACTGAAGCTTTCTTT
D gene: .; J gene: TRBJ2-1; V gene: TRBV5-1; CDR3 length: 12; clone size: few; CDR3 protein: CASLGDSGEQFF; CDR3 DNA: TGCGCCAGCTTAGGGGATTCAGGGGAGCAGTTCTTC
D gene: TRBD1; J gene: TRBJ2-1; V gene: TRBV6-2/TRBV6-3; CDR3 length: 18; clone size: few; CDR3 protein: CASSLELDRGRSYNEQFF; CDR3 DNA: TGTGCCAGCAGTTTGGAATTGGACAGGGGACGGTCCTACAATGAGCAGTTCTTC
D gene: TRBD1; J gene: TRBJ2-7; V gene: TRBV6-2/TRBV6-3; CDR3 length: 14; clone size: once; CDR3 protein: CASIWDREDREQYF; CDR3 DNA: TGTGCCAGCATCTGGGACAGGGAAGACCGCGAGCAGTACTTC
D gene: .; J gene: TRBJ1-2; V gene: TRBV20-1; CDR3 length: 13; clone size: .; CDR3 protein: CSASRQVNYGYTF; CDR3 DNA: TGCAGTGCTAGCAGGCAGGTCAACTATGGCTACACCTTC
D gene: .; J gene: TRBJ2-3; V gene: TRBV28; CDR3 length: 15; clone size: few; CDR3 protein: CASSLWALGENTQYF; CDR3 DNA: TGTGCCAGCAGTTTATGGGCTCTCGGGGAAAATACGCAGTATTTT
D gene: .; J gene: TRBJ2-2; V gene: TRBV5-1; CDR3 length: 12; clone size: few; CDR3 protein: CASSFRSGELFF; CDR3 DNA: TGCGCCAGCAGCTTTCGGTCCGGGGAGCTGTTTTTT
D gene: TRBD2; J gene: TRBJ2-1; V gene: TRBV4-1; CDR3 length: 15; clone size: many; CDR3 protein: CASSQWLAGVNEQFF; CDR3 DNA: TGCGCCAGCAGCCAGTGGCTAGCGGGGGTAAATGAGCAGTTCTTC
D gene: .; J gene: TRBJ2-5; V gene: TRBV7-8; CDR3 length: 13; clone size: .; CDR3 protein: CASSSDPLGTQYF; CDR3 DNA: TGTGCCAGCAGCTCCGACCCGTTGGGGACCCAGTACTTC
D gene: .; J gene: TRBJ2-5; V gene: TRBV20-1; CDR3 length: 13; clone size: few; CDR3 protein: CSARVTGLETQYF; CDR3 DNA: TGCAGTGCTAGAGTAACCGGGCTTGAGACCCAGTACTTC
D gene: .; J gene: TRBJ1-1; V gene: TRBV7-2; CDR3 length: 15; clone size: .; CDR3 protein: CASSLGLSSGAEAFF; CDR3 DNA: TGTGCCAGCAGCTTAGGATTAAGTAGTGGGGCTGAAGCTTTCTTT
D gene: .; J gene: TRBJ2-7; V gene: TRBV20-1; CDR3 length: 16; clone size: .; CDR3 protein: CSARDPWATTSYEQYF; CDR3 DNA: TGCAGTGCTAGAGATCCTTGGGCCACCACCTCCTACGAGCAGTACTTC
D gene: TRBD1; J gene: TRBJ1-2; V gene: TRBV27; CDR3 length: 14; clone size: .; CDR3 protein: CASTDNPRGLGYTF; CDR3 DNA: TGTGCCAGCACCGACAACCCCAGGGGGCTTGGCTACACCTTC
D gene: .; J gene: TRBJ2-7; V gene: TRBV29-1; CDR3 length: 13; clone size: many; CDR3 protein: CSVESGASYEQYF; CDR3 DNA: TGCAGCGTTGAATCCGGGGCCTCCTACGAGCAGTACTTC
D gene: .; J gene: TRBJ2-1; V gene: TRBV29-1; CDR3 length: 13; clone size: many; CDR3 protein: CSTLPVRGGEQFF; CDR3 DNA: TGCAGCACTCTCCCCGTCCGAGGGGGTGAGCAGTTCTTC
D gene: .; J gene: TRBJ2-1; V gene: TRBV20-1; CDR3 length: 16; clone size: few; CDR3 protein: CSASVRATFSYNEQFF; CDR3 DNA: TGCAGTGCTAGTGTGCGCGCCACATTCTCCTACAATGAGCAGTTCTTC
D gene: .; J gene: TRBJ2-6; V gene: TRBV3-1; CDR3 length: 16; clone size: .; CDR3 protein: CASSQDRVGGANVLTF; CDR3 DNA: TGTGCCAGCAGCCAAGACAGGGTAGGCGGGGCCAACGTCCTGACTTTC
D gene: .; J gene: TRBJ2-7; V gene: TRBV7-9; CDR3 length: 15; clone size: few; CDR3 protein: CASSPRGGQHSEQYF; CDR3 DNA: TGTGCCAGCAGCCCGAGGGGGGGACAGCACTCCGAGCAGTACTTC
D gene: TRBD1; J gene: TRBJ2-7; V gene: TRBV6-1; CDR3 length: 15; clone size: .; CDR3 protein: CASSVRQGESYEQYF; CDR3 DNA: TGTGCCAGCAGTGTGCGTCAGGGGGAATCCTACGAGCAGTACTTC
D gene: TRBD2; J gene: TRBJ2-7; V gene: TRBV6-2/TRBV6-3; CDR3 length: 14; clone size: .; CDR3 protein: CASKYPGGTYEQYF; CDR3 DNA: TGTGCCAGCAAATACCCGGGAGGGACCTACGAGCAGTACTTC
D gene: .; J gene: TRBJ2-3; V gene: TRBV2; CDR3 length: 14; clone size: .; CDR3 protein: CSSSLRTSTDTQYF; CDR3 DNA: TGTTCCAGCAGTCTACGGACTAGCACAGATACGCAGTATTTT
D gene: .; J gene: TRBJ2-1; V gene: TRBV5-5; CDR3 length: 12; clone size: few; CDR3 protein: CASSLAWGEEFF; CDR3 DNA: TGTGCCAGCAGCTTGGCCTGGGGGGAAGAGTTCTTC
D gene: .; J gene: TRBJ2-2; V gene: TRBV30; CDR3 length: 17; clone size: few; CDR3 protein: CAWSVSRSRYDSGELFF; CDR3 DNA: TGTGCCTGGAGTGTGAGTCGTTCGCGATATGACTCCGGGGAGCTGTTTTTT
D gene: .; J gene: TRBJ1-5; V gene: TRBV6-2/TRBV6-3; CDR3 length: 13; clone size: .; CDR3 protein: CASNDRSDQPQHF; CDR3 DNA: TGTGCCAGCAATGACAGGTCCGATCAGCCCCAGCATTTT
D gene: .; J gene: TRBJ1-3; V gene: TRBV20-1; CDR3 length: 16; clone size: many; CDR3 protein: CSARGGSSYSGNTIYF; CDR3 DNA: TGCAGTGCTAGGGGAGGATCCTCCTACTCTGGAAACACCATATATTTT
D gene: .; J gene: TRBJ2-1; V gene: TRBV12-3/TRBV12-4; CDR3 length: 15; clone size: many; CDR3 protein: CASSWGRGDYNEQFF; CDR3 DNA: TGTGCCAGCAGTTGGGGCAGGGGTGACTACAATGAGCAGTTCTTC
D gene: .; J gene: TRBJ2-2; V gene: TRBV4-2; CDR3 length: 15; clone size: few; CDR3 protein: CASSQDLANRGELFF; CDR3 DNA: TGTGCCAGCAGCCAAGATCTCGCAAATAGGGGGGAGCTGTTTTTT
D gene: .; J gene: TRBJ1-6; V gene: TRBV7-2; CDR3 length: 12; clone size: few; CDR3 protein: CASSLGQGPLHF; CDR3 DNA: TGTGCCAGCAGCTTAGGGCAGGGGCCCCTCCACTTT
D gene: .; J gene: TRBJ2-7; V gene: TRBV4-3; CDR3 length: 15; clone size: .; CDR3 protein: CASSQFRQSSYEQYF; CDR3 DNA: TGCGCCAGCAGCCAATTCAGACAGAGCTCCTACGAGCAGTACTTC
D gene: .; J gene: TRBJ2-1; V gene: TRBV5-1; CDR3 length: 13; clone size: .; CDR3 protein: CASRPDQYNEQIF; CDR3 DNA: TGCGCCAGCAGGCCTGACCAGTACAATGAGCAGATCTTC
D gene: .; J gene: TRBJ2-1; V gene: TRBV28; CDR3 length: 15; clone size: .; CDR3 protein: CASSSPGARVYEQFF; CDR3 DNA: TGTGCCAGCAGTTCCCCCGGGGCTAGGGTCTACGAGCAGTTCTTC
D gene: TRBD1; J gene: TRBJ2-7; V gene: TRBV28; CDR3 length: 14; clone size: .; CDR3 protein: CASSYAGTGRREYF; CDR3 DNA: TGTGCCAGCAGTTATGCCGGGACAGGCCGCCGGGAGTACTTC
D gene: TRBD2; J gene: TRBJ2-3; V gene: TRBV7-8; CDR3 length: 17; clone size: few; CDR3 protein: CASSFPGLAGGTDTQYF; CDR3 DNA: TGTGCCAGCAGCTTCCCGGGACTAGCGGGAGGCACAGATACGCAGTATTTT
D gene: TRBD1; J gene: TRBJ1-2; V gene: TRBV7-2; CDR3 length: 16; clone size: .; CDR3 protein: CASSIPGRGSVYGYTF; CDR3 DNA: TGTGCCAGCAGTATCCCGGGCAGGGGGTCTGTCTATGGCTACACCTTC
D gene: TRBD1; J gene: TRBJ2-7; V gene: TRBV28; CDR3 length: 14; clone size: few; CDR3 protein: CASSAMDRVYEQYF; CDR3 DNA: TGTGCCAGCAGTGCGATGGACAGGGTCTACGAGCAGTACTTC
D gene: TRBD1; J gene: TRBJ2-1; V gene: TRBV6-2/TRBV6-3; CDR3 length: 15; clone size: few; CDR3 protein: CASSSPGTGTNEQFF; CDR3 DNA: TGTGCCAGCAGTAGTCCCGGGACAGGGACGAATGAGCAGTTCTTC
D gene: TRBD2; J gene: TRBJ2-3; V gene: TRBV5-6; CDR3 length: 16; clone size: few; CDR3 protein: CASSSTSGGFGDTQYF; CDR3 DNA: TGTGCCAGCAGCTCGACTAGCGGGGGGTTTGGAGATACGCAGTATTTT
D gene: .; J gene: TRBJ2-1; V gene: TRBV29-1; CDR3 length: 14; clone size: .; CDR3 protein: CSVGAESSYNEQFF; CDR3 DNA: TGCAGCGTTGGTGCCGAAAGCTCCTACAATGAGCAGTTCTTC
D gene: .; J gene: TRBJ2-7; V gene: TRBV4-3; CDR3 length: 15; clone size: .; CDR3 protein: CASSQELGFSYEQYF; CDR3 DNA: TGCGCCAGCAGCCAAGAGCTCGGCTTCTCCTACGAGCAGTACTTC